This T cell receptor (beta chain) comes out of a study of CD8+CD57+ T cells in acquired aplastic anemia. In the study overall: Sorted CD4+ and CD8+ cells yielded roughly 3.1 ug of DNA on average.

Genomic DNA provided the template from which TCR beta VDJ and CDR3 profiles were obtained. TCRdb independently ran MiXCR on the reads; one entry per CDR3 protein. The sample has approximately 250,000 distinct CDR3 sequences, roughly 82% seen once. The sequenced patients had an expansion of CD8+CD57+ cells seen by flow cytometry. Acquired aplastic anemia of severe grade affected all patients. The study sampled blood from patients who had received no therapy. Per the germline V gene, CDR1 is SEHNR and CDR2 is FQNEAQ (reference sequence). Trimming took off 1 base at V and 12 bases at J, with 23 bases between the two ends. The CDR3 spans 16 residues. Overall study findings and caveats: Between patients and controls, approximately 29 CD8+ CDR3 sequences were found in common.

As for this clonotype: Its specificity is unknown.

This sequence was found in a human donor with aplastic anemia. The sample consisted of sorted CD4+, CD8+, or CD8+CD57+ T cells (not recorded which) from PBMCs. The chain joins TRBV7-9 to TRBJ2-3, with TRBD1 as a possible D gene (6 bases). CDR3 in DNA: TGTGCCAGCAGCTTAGAGGGGGTCTATGGCTACACCTTCCAGTATTTT. It translates to CASSLEGVYGYTFQYF. Full variable domain (rest looked up from reference TRBV7-9 and TRBJ2-3): DTGVSQNPRHKITKRGQNVTFRCDPISEHNRLYWYRQTLGQGPEFLTYFQNEAQLEKSRLLSDRFSAERPKGSFSTLEIQRTEQGDSAMYLCASSLEGVYGYTFQYFGPGTRLTVL.